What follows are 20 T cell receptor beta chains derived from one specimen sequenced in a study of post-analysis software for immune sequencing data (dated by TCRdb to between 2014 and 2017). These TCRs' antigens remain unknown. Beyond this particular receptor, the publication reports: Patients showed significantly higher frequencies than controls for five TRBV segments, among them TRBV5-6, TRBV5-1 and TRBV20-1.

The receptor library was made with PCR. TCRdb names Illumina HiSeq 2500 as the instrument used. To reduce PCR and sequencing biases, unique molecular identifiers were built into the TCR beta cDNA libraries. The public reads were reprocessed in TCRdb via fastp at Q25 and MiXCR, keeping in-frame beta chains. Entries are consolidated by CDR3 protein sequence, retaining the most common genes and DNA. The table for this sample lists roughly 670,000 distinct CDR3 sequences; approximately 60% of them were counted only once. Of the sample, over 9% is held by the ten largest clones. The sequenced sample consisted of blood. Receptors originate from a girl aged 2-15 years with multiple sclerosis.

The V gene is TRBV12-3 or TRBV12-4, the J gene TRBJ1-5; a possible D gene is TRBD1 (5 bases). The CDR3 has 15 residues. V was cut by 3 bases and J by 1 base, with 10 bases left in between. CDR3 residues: CASSFDQGSNQPQHF. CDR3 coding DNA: TGTGCCAGCAGTTTTGATCAGGGCAGCAATCAGCCCCAGCATTTT.

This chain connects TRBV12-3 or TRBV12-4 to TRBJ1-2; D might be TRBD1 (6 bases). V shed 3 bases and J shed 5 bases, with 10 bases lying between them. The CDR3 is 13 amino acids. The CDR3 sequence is CASSLPGQYGYTF. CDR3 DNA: TGTGCCAGCAGTTTGCCCGGACAGTATGGCTACACCTTC.

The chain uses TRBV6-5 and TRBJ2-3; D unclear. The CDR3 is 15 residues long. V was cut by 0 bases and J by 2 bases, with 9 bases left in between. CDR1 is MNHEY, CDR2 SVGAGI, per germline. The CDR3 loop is CASSYSLGFTDTQYF. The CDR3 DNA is TGTGCCAGCAGTTACTCCCTCGGTTTCACAGATACGCAGTATTTT.

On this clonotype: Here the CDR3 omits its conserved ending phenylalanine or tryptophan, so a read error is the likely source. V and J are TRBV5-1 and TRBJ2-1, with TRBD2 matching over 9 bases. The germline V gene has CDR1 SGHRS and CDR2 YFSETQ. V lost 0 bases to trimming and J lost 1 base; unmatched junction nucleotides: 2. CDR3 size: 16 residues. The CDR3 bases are TGCGCCAGCAGCTTGGGAACTAGCGGGTCCTACAATGAGCAGTTCGTC. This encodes CASSLGTSGSYNEQFV.

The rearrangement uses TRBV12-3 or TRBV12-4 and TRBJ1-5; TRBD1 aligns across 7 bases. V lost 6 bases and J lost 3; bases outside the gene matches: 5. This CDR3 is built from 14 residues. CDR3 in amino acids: CASRRQGPNQPQHF. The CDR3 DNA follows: TGTGCCAGCAGGCGACAGGGCCCCAATCAGCCCCAGCATTTT.

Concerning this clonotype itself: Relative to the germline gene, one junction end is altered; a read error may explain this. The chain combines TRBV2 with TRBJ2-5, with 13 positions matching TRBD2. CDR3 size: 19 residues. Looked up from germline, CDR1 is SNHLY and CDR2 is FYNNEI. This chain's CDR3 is CVSSDRLAGGRFRGETQYF. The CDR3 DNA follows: TGTGTCAGCAGCGACCGACTAGCGGGGGGCCGGTTCAGGGGAGAGACCCAGTACTTC.

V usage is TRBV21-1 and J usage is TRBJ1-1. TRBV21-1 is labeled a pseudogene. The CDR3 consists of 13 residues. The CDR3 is CASSKDWLTEAFF. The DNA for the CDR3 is TGTGCCAGCAGCAAAGACTGGTTGACTGAAGCTTTCTTT.

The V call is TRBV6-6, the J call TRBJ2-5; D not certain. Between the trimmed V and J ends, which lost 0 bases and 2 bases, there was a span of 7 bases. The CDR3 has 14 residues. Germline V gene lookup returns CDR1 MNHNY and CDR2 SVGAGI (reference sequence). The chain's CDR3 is CASSYSSRQETQYF. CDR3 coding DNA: TGTGCCAGCAGTTACTCGAGCAGGCAAGAGACCCAGTACTTC.

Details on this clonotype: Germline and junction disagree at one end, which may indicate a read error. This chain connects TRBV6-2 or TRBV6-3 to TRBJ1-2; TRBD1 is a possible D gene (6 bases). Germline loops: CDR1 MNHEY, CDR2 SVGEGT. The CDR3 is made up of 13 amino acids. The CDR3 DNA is TGTGCCGGCAGTGACCCGGGACAAAGAGGCTACACCTTC. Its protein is CAGSDPGQRGYTF.

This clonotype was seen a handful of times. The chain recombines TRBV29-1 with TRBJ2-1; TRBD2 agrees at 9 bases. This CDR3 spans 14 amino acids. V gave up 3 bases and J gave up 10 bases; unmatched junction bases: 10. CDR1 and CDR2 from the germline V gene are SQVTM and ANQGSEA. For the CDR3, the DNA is TGCAGCGTTGAGGAGGATAGCGGGAGAGACGAGCAGTTCTTC. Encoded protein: CSVEEDSGRDEQFF.

CDR3 in amino acids: CASSQGRDGRIQYF. CDR3 nucleotide sequence: TGCGCCAGCAGCCAGGGCAGGGATGGTAGGATTCAGTACTTC. The V call is TRBV4-1, the J call TRBJ2-4, with D perhaps TRBD1 (5 bases). The V gene's germline CDR1 is MGHRA and CDR2 YSYEKL. V was cut by 3 bases and J by 10 bases, with 16 bases left in between. The CDR3 length is 14 residues.

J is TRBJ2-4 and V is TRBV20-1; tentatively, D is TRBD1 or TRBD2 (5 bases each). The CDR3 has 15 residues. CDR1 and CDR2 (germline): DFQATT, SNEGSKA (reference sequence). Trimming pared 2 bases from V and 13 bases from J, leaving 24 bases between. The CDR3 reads CSARNRDANGIGQYF. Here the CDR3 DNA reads TGCAGTGCTAGAAACCGGGACGCAAACGGAATAGGGCAGTACTTC.

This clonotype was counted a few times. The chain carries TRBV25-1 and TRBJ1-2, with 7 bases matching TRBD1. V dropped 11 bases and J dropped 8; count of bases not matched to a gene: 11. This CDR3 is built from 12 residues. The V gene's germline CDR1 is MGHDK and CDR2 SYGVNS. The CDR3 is CASTDRVGGYTF. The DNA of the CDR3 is TGTGCCTCTACCGACAGGGTGGGGGGCTACACCTTC.

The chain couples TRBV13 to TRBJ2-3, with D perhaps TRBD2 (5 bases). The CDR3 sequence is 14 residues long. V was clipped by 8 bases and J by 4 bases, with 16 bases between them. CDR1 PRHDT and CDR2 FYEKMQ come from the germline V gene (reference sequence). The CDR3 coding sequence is TGTGCCAGCGAGGTGTCTAGCATCGCAGATACGCAGTATTTT. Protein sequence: CASEVSSIADTQYF.

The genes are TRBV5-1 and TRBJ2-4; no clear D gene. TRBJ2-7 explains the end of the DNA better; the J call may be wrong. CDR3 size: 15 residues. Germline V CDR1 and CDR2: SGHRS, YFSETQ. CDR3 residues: CASSLVIGSIYEQYF. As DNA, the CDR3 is TGCGCCAGCAGCTTGGTGATAGGAAGCATCTACGAGCAGTACTTC.

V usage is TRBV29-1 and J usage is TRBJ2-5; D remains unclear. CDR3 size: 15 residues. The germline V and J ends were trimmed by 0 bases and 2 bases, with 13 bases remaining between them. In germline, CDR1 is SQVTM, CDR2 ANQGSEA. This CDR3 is CSVEDPLPTQETQYF. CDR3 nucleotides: TGCAGCGTTGAAGATCCCCTCCCTACTCAAGAGACCCAGTACTTC.

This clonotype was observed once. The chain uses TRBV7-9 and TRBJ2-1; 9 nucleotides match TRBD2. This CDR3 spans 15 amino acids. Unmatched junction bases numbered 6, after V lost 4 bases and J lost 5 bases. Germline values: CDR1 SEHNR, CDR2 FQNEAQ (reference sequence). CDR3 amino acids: CASSYPGGGDNEQFF. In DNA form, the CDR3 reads TGTGCCAGCAGCTACCCCGGCGGGGGGGACAATGAGCAGTTCTTC.

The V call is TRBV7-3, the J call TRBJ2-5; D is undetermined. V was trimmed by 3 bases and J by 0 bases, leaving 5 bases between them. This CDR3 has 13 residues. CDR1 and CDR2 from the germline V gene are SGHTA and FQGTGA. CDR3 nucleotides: TGTGCCAGCAGCTTTAAGGACCAAGAGACCCAGTACTTC. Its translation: CASSFKDQETQYF.

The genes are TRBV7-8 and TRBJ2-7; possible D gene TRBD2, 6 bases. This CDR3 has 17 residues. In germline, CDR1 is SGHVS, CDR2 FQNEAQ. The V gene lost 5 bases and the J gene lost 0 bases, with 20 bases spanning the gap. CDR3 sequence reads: CASSPIYRDLNSYEQYF. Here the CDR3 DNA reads TGTGCCAGCAGCCCAATCTACCGGGACTTGAACTCCTACGAGCAGTACTTC.

The DNA of the CDR3 is TGTGCCAGCAGTTACAGGCGGGAAGGCTACACCTTC. Translation gives CASSYRREGYTF. J is TRBJ1-2 and V is TRBV6-2 or TRBV6-3; D is unclear. The CDR3 covers 12 residues. V was pared by 2 bases and J by 8 bases, with 9 bases between. CDR1 MNHEY and CDR2 SVGEGT come from the germline V gene.